This TCR beta chain was documented in a study of cytomegalovirus exposure and HLA in healthy donors. Use of 60 Vbeta and 13 Jbeta primers characterized the PCR. Method: immunoSEQ multiplex PCR; TCRdb's copy keeps in-frame clones and lacks some. The data contain around 28,000 clones, more than 75% of them singletons. Germline V gene lookup returns CDR1 MNHNY and CDR2 SVGAGI (reference sequence). V lost 0 bases and J lost 4, with 10 bases in between. This CDR3 is built from 16 residues. Material: PBMCs. This rearrangement joins TRBV6-6 to TRBJ1-6; D perhaps matches TRBD1 (6 bases). This receptor was identified in a boy aged 10-17 years in good health and CMV-seronegative. CDR3 region: CASSYSTGQYNSPLHF. The CDR3 region has the DNA TGTGCCAGCAGTTACTCGACGGGACAATATAATTCACCCCTCCACTTT.